This T cell receptor beta chain is drawn from a study of T cell responses to AZD1222 COVID-19 vaccine. About this clone itself: The antigen is unknown.

Measured with immunoSEQ multiplex PCR; TCRdb has only the in-frame clones, and not every one. The table records about 110,000 clones, approximately 90% of them present only once. Broader study findings: In a largely white British group with more females than males, clonal diversity was possibly underestimated. It was only after the peak T cell response that any repertoires were sampled.

From germline, CDR1 is MGHRA and CDR2 YSYEKL. The CDR3 consists of 15 residues. Trimming stripped 1 base from V and 6 bases from J, with 15 bases between. The chain couples TRBV4-1 to TRBJ1-2; TRBD1 is a possible D gene (6 bases). The specimen comprised peripheral blood, sampled on day 0 of AZD1222 vaccination. This clonotype was obtained from an adult in good health. For the CDR3, the DNA is TGCGCCAGCAGCCAAGGTCAGGGGCCGTTGGATGGCTACACCTTC. The encoded protein is CASSQGQGPLDGYTF.